The 17 T cell receptor beta chains below come from one sample, sequenced in a study of blood T cell repertoires in COVID-19. Sequencing was performed with immunoSEQ multiplex PCR; in TCRdb, only in-frame clones are kept and a portion is missing. The data show 200,000 to 250,000 clones, 80% seen once. Sequencing was done on a sample of peripheral blood. Receptors were obtained from a woman aged 70-85 years with acute or convalescent COVID-19.

This clone appeared once. This CDR3 is CASSPLWGVADTQYF. The CDR3 coding sequence is TGTGCCAGCAGCCCCTTGTGGGGGGTGGCAGATACGCAGTATTTT. This chain links TRBV3-1 (or the pseudogene TRBV3-2) with TRBJ2-3; maybe TRBD2 (6 bases). The CDR3 consists of 15 residues. V was clipped by 4 bases and J by 4 bases, with 15 bases between them. Germline loops: CDR1 LGHDT, CDR2 YNNKEL (reference sequence).

The chain carries TRBV5-1 and TRBJ1-2; 8 bases map to TRBD1. Germline V gives CDR1 SGHRS, CDR2 YFSETQ. CDR3 length: 16 residues. J gave up 0 bases and V 1 base, and 5 bases lay outside the gene matches. The DNA of the CDR3 is TGCGCCAGCAGCTTGTCTAACAGGGGGGCTAACTATGGCTACACCTTC. This encodes CASSLSNRGANYGYTF.

The chain combines TRBV24-1 with TRBJ2-1; perhaps TRBD1 as D (6 bases). The CDR3 length is 16 residues. The germline V gene has CDR1 KGHDR and CDR2 SFDVKD. Deletions cut 7 bases from V and 0 bases from J, with 15 bases between. CDR3 bases: TGTGCCACCAGCGACCCCGGGACAAGCTCCTACAATGAGCAGTTCTTC. Translation gives CATSDPGTSSYNEQFF.

The chain links TRBV5-1 to TRBJ2-3, with 8 nucleotides matching TRBD2. Losses at the gene ends were 0 bases for V and 2 bases for J; bases not matched to a gene: 5. This CDR3 has 16 residues. Germline V lookup: CDR1 SGHRS, CDR2 YFSETQ. DNA for the CDR3: TGCGCCAGCAGCTTGGCCGGGCGGGGGGTCACAGATACGCAGTATTTT. Protein sequence: CASSLAGRGVTDTQYF.

CDR3 in amino acids: CASRLAGGGETQYF. The CDR3, as DNA: TGTGCCAGCAGACTAGCGGGGGGCGGGGAGACCCAGTACTTC. The chain carries TRBV27 and TRBJ2-5, with TRBD2 matching 12 bases. The CDR3 is 14 residues long. V trimming: 6 bases; J trimming: 5 bases; junction bases outside the gene matches: 4. Looked up from germline, CDR1 is MNHEY and CDR2 is SMNVEV (reference sequence).

This chain uses TRBV5-1 with TRBJ1-1; D is possibly TRBD1 (5 bases). CDR1 is SGHRS and CDR2 is YFSETQ in the germline V gene. CDR3 length: 13 residues. The ends were cut back, 7 bases at V and 1 base at J, with 11 bases in the middle. The CDR3 sequence is CASAQEPNTEAFF. Written as DNA, the CDR3 is TGCGCCAGCGCACAGGAGCCGAACACTGAAGCTTTCTTT.

This chain joins TRBV2 and TRBJ1-6; 10 positions match TRBD1. Trimming removed 7 bases from V and 7 bases from J; junction bases left unmatched: 7. This CDR3 comprises 15 residues. Per germline, CDR1 SNHLY and CDR2 FYNNEI. CDR3 DNA sequence: TGTGCCAGCAAGAGACAGGGGGCGGGGAATTCACCCCTCCACTTT. Translation gives CASKRQGAGNSPLHF.

CDR3 bases: TGTGCCACCAGTGTGCGGGGGGCGCTCGGGGCCAACGTCCTGACTTTC. It translates to CATSVRGALGANVLTF. The chain carries TRBV24-1 and TRBJ2-6; 8 positions match TRBD2. Germline V gene lookup returns CDR1 KGHDR and CDR2 SFDVKD. This CDR3 contains 16 residues. Trimming took 5 bases from V and 4 from J; bases not matched to a gene: 6.

This clone was observed once. The chain couples TRBV13 to TRBJ2-5; D might be TRBD1 (6 bases). The CDR3 runs to 16 residues. The V and J ends lost 3 bases and 5 bases respectively, with 19 bases between them. The germline V gene has CDR1 PRHDT and CDR2 FYEKMQ (reference sequence). In DNA form, the CDR3 reads TGTGCCAGCAGCTTTAGTACAGGGAGTGCGGTGGAGACCCAGTACTTC. Encoded protein: CASSFSTGSAVETQYF. The full variable domain, with the rest looked up from reference TRBV13 and TRBJ2-5, is AAGVIQSPRHLIKEKRETATLKCYPIPRHDTVYWYQQGPGQDPQFLISFYEKMQSDKGSIPDRFSAQQFSDYHSELNMSSLELGDSALYFCASSFSTGSAVETQYFGPGTRLLVL.

V and J are TRBV30 and TRBJ1-1; D possibly corresponds to TRBD1 (5 bases). Per the germline V gene, CDR1 is GTSNPN and CDR2 is SVGIG (reference sequence). The CDR3 extends over 11 amino acids. Trimming cost V 5 bases and J 8 bases, with 12 bases left between them. CDR3 sequence reads: CAWFLGGEAFF. CDR3 DNA: TGTGCCTGGTTCCTGGGGGGAGAAGCTTTCTTT.

Worth noting for this clone: The same CDR3 arises from other DNA sequences in this sample as well. The chain joins TRBV18 to TRBJ1-1; 8 bases map to TRBD1. V was pared by 3 bases and J by 5 bases, with 5 bases of the junction left unmatched. The CDR3 length is 14 residues. Germline loops: CDR1 KGHSH, CDR2 LQKENI. CDR3 sequence (DNA): TGTGCCAGCTCACCCGGACAGGGTGCGACTGAAGCTTTCTTT. Its protein product is CASSPGQGATEAFF.

The chain joins TRBV5-1 to TRBJ1-1; D is perhaps TRBD1 (5 bases). CDR3 length: 15 residues. The V end lost 7 bases, the J end lost 1 base, and 17 bases lay between the germline ends. CDR1 is SGHRS and CDR2 is YFSETQ in the germline V gene. DNA of the CDR3: TGCGCCAGCGGCGTGGGTGGGGCCGCGAACACTGAAGCTTTCTTT. The encoded protein is CASGVGGAANTEAFF.

The CDR3 sequence is CASEGGNQPQHF. The CDR3 DNA reads as TGTGCCAGCGAGGGGGGCAATCAGCCCCAGCATTTT. The chain joins TRBV2 to TRBJ1-5; possible D gene TRBD1, 6 bases. Trimming cost V 8 bases and J 2 bases, with 7 bases left between them. Germline V gives CDR1 SNHLY, CDR2 FYNNEI. The CDR3 has 12 amino acids.

In its sample, this clone was seen many times. The chain carries TRBV6-2 or TRBV6-3 and TRBJ2-5; 7 positions agree with TRBD1. V lost 6 bases and J lost 3; bases outside the gene matches: 7. The germline V gene encodes CDR1 MNHEY and CDR2 SVGEGT. This CDR3 contains 14 residues. The CDR3 is CASSHWGTEETQYF. The CDR3 DNA reads TGTGCCAGCAGCCACTGGGGGACAGAAGAGACCCAGTACTTC.

The V and J genes are TRBV7-8 and TRBJ2-7; D gene ambiguous. The germline V gene has CDR1 SGHVS and CDR2 FQNEAQ. This CDR3 has 12 amino acids. The ends were cut back, 5 bases at V and 7 bases at J, with 12 bases in the middle. The DNA for the CDR3 is TGTGCCAGCAGCCACCCCTCCCGGGAGCAGTACTTC. Protein: CASSHPSREQYF. Based on the CDR3 plus reference TRBV7-8 and TRBJ2-7, the full variable domain is GAGVSQSPRYKVAKRGQDVALRCDPISGHVSLFWYQQALGQGPEFLTYFQNEAQLDKSGLPSDRFFAERPEGSVSTLKIQRTQQEDSAVYLCASSHPSREQYFGPGTRLTVT.

The chain uses TRBV6-5 and TRBJ1-5; 8 nucleotides line up with TRBD1. Germline V gene data show CDR1 as MNHEY and CDR2 as SVGAGI. The V gene end was trimmed by 6 bases and the J gene end by 2 bases; junction bases not matched to a gene: 6. CDR3 size: 15 residues. The CDR3 bases are TGTGCCAGCAGGGAGGGACAGGCGGGCAATCAGCCCCAGCATTTT. Translated, it gives CASREGQAGNQPQHF.

The V gene is TRBV7-2, the J gene TRBJ2-7, with D unresolved. Germline values: CDR1 SGHTA, CDR2 FQGNSA. V shed 3 bases and J shed 0 bases, with 9 bases lying between them. This CDR3 comprises 14 residues. The CDR3 is CASSFGRNSYEQYF. CDR3 sequence (DNA): TGTGCCAGCAGCTTCGGTAGAAACTCCTACGAGCAGTACTTC.